The entry that follows covers one T cell receptor (beta chain) sequence. The CDR3 contains 16 residues. CDR1 and CDR2 from the germline V gene are MGHRA and YSYEKL. V shed 2 bases, J shed 5 bases, and the junction held 11 bases outside the gene matches. Sequencing used immunoSEQ multiplex PCR; TCRdb keeps in-frame clones, though not all of them. The repertoire holds 200,000 or so clones, with 84% as singletons. This sample was included in a study of blood T cell repertoires in COVID-19. Study-wide background: PBMCs, B-cell-depleted T cells, or T cells provided the cDNA or gDNA that made up the material.

The receptor was isolated from a woman aged 60 to 75 who had recovered from COVID-19. The V call is TRBV4-1, the J call TRBJ2-5, with 7 bases matching TRBD1. The sample comprised peripheral blood. The CDR3 here is CASSQRTRQGDETQYF. CDR3 nucleotides: TGCGCCAGCAGCCAAAGGACGCGGCAGGGGGACGAGACCCAGTACTTC.